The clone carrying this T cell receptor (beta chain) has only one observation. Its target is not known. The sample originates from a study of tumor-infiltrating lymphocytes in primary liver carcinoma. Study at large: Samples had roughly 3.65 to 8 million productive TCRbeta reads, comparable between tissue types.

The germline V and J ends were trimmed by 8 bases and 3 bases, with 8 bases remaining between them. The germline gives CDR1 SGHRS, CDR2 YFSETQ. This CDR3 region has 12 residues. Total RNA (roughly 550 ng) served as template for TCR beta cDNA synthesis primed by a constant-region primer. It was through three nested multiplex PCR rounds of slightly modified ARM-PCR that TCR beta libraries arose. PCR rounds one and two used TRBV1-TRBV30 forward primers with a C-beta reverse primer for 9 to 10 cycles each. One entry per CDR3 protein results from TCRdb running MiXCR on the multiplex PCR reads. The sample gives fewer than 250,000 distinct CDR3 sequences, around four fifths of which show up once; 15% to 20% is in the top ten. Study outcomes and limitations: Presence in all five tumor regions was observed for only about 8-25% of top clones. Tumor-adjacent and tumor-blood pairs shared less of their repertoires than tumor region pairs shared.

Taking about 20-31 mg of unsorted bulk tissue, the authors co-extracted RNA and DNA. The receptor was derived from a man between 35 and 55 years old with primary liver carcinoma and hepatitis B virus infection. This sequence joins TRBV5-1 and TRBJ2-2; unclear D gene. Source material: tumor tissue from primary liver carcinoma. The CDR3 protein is CASSYYTGELFF. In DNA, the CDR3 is TGCGCCAGTAGTTATTACACCGGGGAGCTGTTTTTT.